Shown below are 12 T cell receptor beta chains from a single sample sequenced in a study of spatial heterogeneity in lung cancer. Study results and caveats: Expanded intratumoral alpha and beta TCR counts tracked tumor mutation counts.

Time point given: sample taken at primary tumor resection. For these TCRs, the target antigens are not known. MiXCR was run by TCRdb on the 5' RACE reads, yielding one entry per CDR3 protein. The sample yields more than 25,000 distinct CDR3 sequences, under 8.5% seen once. The source was lung tumor tissue, collected at surgery. All receptors derive from a male donor with early-stage non-small cell lung cancer.

This clonotype was recorded at least ten times. This chain joins TRBV28 and TRBJ2-7, with 8 bases identical to TRBD1. The length of the CDR3 is 14 residues. J was trimmed by 5 bases and V by 5 bases; bases with no gene match: 8. Germline CDR1 is MDHEN and CDR2 is SYDVKM. Here the CDR3 DNA reads TGTGCCAGCAGTCCCACCGGACAGGGAGACGAGCAGTACTTC. Translation gives CASSPTGQGDEQYF.

This sequence joins TRBV20-1 and TRBJ2-7, with a weak D call TRBD1 (6 bases). The CDR3 has 14 residues. Germline CDR1 DFQATT, CDR2 SNEGSKA (reference sequence). Trimming left V 3 bases short and J 4 bases short, with 16 bases between. CDR3 coding DNA: TGCAGTGCTAGTTTAGGGACAAGGATATACGAGCAGTACTTC. It specifies CSASLGTRIYEQYF.

The table lists this clonotype with many counts. The genes are TRBV29-1 and TRBJ1-5; D is undetermined. The CDR3 runs 14 residues. Trimming left V 7 bases short and J 3 bases short, with 16 bases between. From germline, CDR1 is SQVTM and CDR2 ANQGSEA. CDR3 sequence: CSAAMQDPNQPQHF. CDR3 DNA sequence: TGCAGCGCTGCGATGCAGGACCCCAATCAGCCCCAGCATTTT.

This clonotype was seen many times. The chain couples TRBV20-1 to TRBJ1-5, with D possibly TRBD1 on 6 matching bases. The germline CDR1 and CDR2 sequences are DFQATT and SNEGSKA (reference sequence). With 3 bases removed from V and 0 bases from J, the gap between germline ends came to 15 bases. The CDR3 runs to 16 residues. The CDR3 region is CSARRGGAYSNQPQHF. The CDR3 coding sequence is TGCAGTGCTAGGCGGGGGGGCGCTTATAGCAATCAGCCCCAGCATTTT.

This clonotype showed up many times. This chain connects TRBV20-1 to TRBJ2-7; D possibly matches TRBD1 or TRBD2 (6 bases each). In germline, CDR1 is DFQATT, CDR2 SNEGSKA (reference sequence). V gave up 6 bases and J gave up 3 bases, with 15 bases separating them. The CDR3 consists of 13 residues. The CDR3 loop reads CSATQGGHYEQYF. The CDR3 DNA follows: TGCAGTGCCACCCAAGGGGGGCACTACGAGCAGTACTTC.

This clonotype was seen at least ten times. The V and J genes are TRBV4-2 and TRBJ1-3; possibly TRBD1 for D (6 bases). The ends were cut back, 4 bases at V and 0 bases at J, with 13 bases in the middle. This CDR3 region has 16 residues. The germline gives CDR1 LGHNA, CDR2 YNFKEQ. The CDR3 sequence is CASSPKGGSSGNTIYF. The CDR3 DNA reads TGTGCCAGCAGCCCGAAGGGGGGGAGCTCTGGAAACACCATATATTTT.

This rearrangement joins TRBV19 to TRBJ1-6; TRBD1 is a possible D gene (5 bases). In germline, CDR1 is LNHDA, CDR2 SQIVND (reference sequence). This CDR3 comprises 14 residues. Trimming cost V 4 bases and J 8 bases, with 12 bases left between them. CDR3 sequence: CASSRPGRDSPLHF. In nucleotides, the CDR3 is TGTGCCAGTAGTAGACCGGGACGGGATTCACCCCTCCACTTT.

This clonotype was counted between two and nine times. The chain links TRBV18 to TRBJ2-1; maybe TRBD1 (6 bases). V was clipped by 2 bases and J by 8 bases, with 10 bases between them. This CDR3 region has 13 residues. The germline V gene encodes CDR1 KGHSH and CDR2 LQKENI. CDR3 protein: CASSPSGVDEQFF. In nucleotides, the CDR3 is TGTGCCAGCTCACCATCAGGGGTGGATGAGCAGTTCTTC.

This clonotype was detected ten times or more. The gene calls are TRBV5-1 and TRBJ2-3; weak D call: TRBD2 (6 bases). Per the germline V gene, CDR1 is SGHRS and CDR2 is YFSETQ. This CDR3 spans 14 amino acids. V was cut by 7 bases and J by 1 base, with 13 bases left in between. The CDR3: CASLEGSGTDTQYF. The CDR3 DNA reads TGCGCCAGCTTGGAGGGTTCGGGCACAGATACGCAGTATTTT.

This clonotype has only a few counts. The J gene is TRBJ2-5, the V gene TRBV9; 12 bases are shared with TRBD2. Trimming took 6 bases from V and 1 from J; bases not matched to a gene: 7. Looked up from germline, CDR1 is SGDLS and CDR2 is YYNGEE. The CDR3 runs to 16 residues. The DNA for the CDR3 is TGTGCCAGCAAGTTGACTAGCGGGGGACCCCAAGAGACCCAGTACTTC. Protein product: CASKLTSGGPQETQYF. Full variable domain (outside the CDR3, taken from reference TRBV9 and TRBJ2-5): DSGVTQTPKHLITATGQRVTLRCSPRSGDLSVYWYQQSLDQGLQFLIQYYNGEERAKGNILERFSAQQFPDLHSELNLSSLELGDSALYFCASKLTSGGPQETQYFGPGTRLLVL.

The chain joins TRBV29-1 to TRBJ1-5, with D perhaps TRBD1 (5 bases). CDR1 and CDR2 from the germline V gene are SQVTM and ANQGSEA. V lost 6 bases and J 2 bases, leaving 8 bases between the germline ends. The CDR3 sequence is 12 residues long. CDR3 nucleotides: TGCAGCGTGGGGGGAGGCAATCAGCCCCAGCATTTT. Translation gives CSVGGGNQPQHF.

This clonotype was seen many times. The chain recombines TRBV6-5 with TRBJ1-5; possibly TRBD1 for D (6 bases). This CDR3 contains 15 residues. Trimming shortened V by 5 bases and J by 4 bases, and 15 bases separated the two germline ends. The V gene's germline CDR1 is MNHEY and CDR2 SVGAGI. For the CDR3, the DNA is TGTGCCAGCAGTAGTCTGGGGGGGCCAAATCAGCCCCAGCATTTT. This gives the protein CASSSLGGPNQPQHF.